The clone carrying this TCR beta chain appeared a single time. TCRdb's table, derived via immunoSEQ multiplex PCR, lists solely in-frame clones and lacks some. The sample lists about 460,000 clones, about nine tenths occurring once. This sample stems from a study of blood T cell repertoires in COVID-19. Sequencing input: PBMCs or T cells enriched from blood (not recorded which). This clonotype was obtained from a woman aged 55-69 years who had recovered from COVID-19.

The CDR3 protein is CASSRLASGGATDTQYF. CDR3 DNA sequence: TGCGCCAGCAGCCGCCTGGCTAGCGGGGGGGCAACAGATACGCAGTATTTT. J is TRBJ2-3 and V is TRBV5-1; 12 nucleotides agree with TRBD2. Germline V gene sequence: CDR1 SGHRS, CDR2 YFSETQ. The V and J ends lost 4 bases and 3 bases, in that order; junction bases with no gene match: 9. The CDR3 length is 17 residues.